One and the same sample provided the 18 T cell receptor beta chains below, sequenced in a study of blood T cells in healthy people across ages. The use of a sample-barcoded 5' primer and a J-beta primer mix characterized a second PCR of about 6 to 12 cycles. Via MiXCR, TCRdb re-called the 5' RACE reads, giving one row per CDR3 protein. The data contain roughly 1.5 million distinct CDR3 sequences, around 40% of them seen just once; the ten biggest clones take up approximately 4.1%. Sequenced input: blood. The receptors shown here come from a woman under 30 in good health.

The chain links TRBV6-5 to TRBJ1-4, with 12 nucleotides matching TRBD1. V gave up 0 bases and J gave up 4 bases; unmatched junction bases: 15. Looked up from germline, CDR1 is MNHEY and CDR2 is SVGAGI. This CDR3 has 21 amino acids. CDR3 amino acids: CASSYSILPGTGGSDNEKLFF. In DNA form, the CDR3 reads TGTGCCAGCAGTTACTCAATATTGCCCGGGACAGGGGGCTCCGATAATGAAAAACTGTTTTTT.

V and J are TRBV5-5 and TRBJ2-5; tentatively, D is TRBD1 (5 bases). Matching the DNA end better, TRBJ2-7 makes the J call doubtful. CDR1 is SGHKS, CDR2 YYEKEE, per germline (reference sequence). The CDR3 sequence is 16 residues long. The CDR3 nucleotides read TGTGCCAGCAGCTTGCATGCTCAGGGTCAGTTCTACGAGCAGTACTTC. This encodes CASSLHAQGQFYEQYF.

As DNA, the CDR3 is TGCGCCAGCAGCCCTCGACAGTTCTACGAGCAGTACTTC. Encoded protein: CASSPRQFYEQYF. The chain recombines TRBV4-3 with TRBJ2-7; D possibly corresponds to TRBD1 (5 bases). Germline lookup yields CDR1 LGHNA and CDR2 YSLEER. The germline V and J ends were trimmed by 4 bases and 3 bases, with 10 bases remaining between them. CDR3 length: 13 amino acids.

This clonotype was recorded a few times. The rearrangement uses TRBV27 and TRBJ2-1; 7 bases agree with TRBD2. The trim removed 2 bases at V and 6 bases at J, leaving 10 bases unmatched. Germline V CDR1 and CDR2: MNHEY, SMNVEV (reference sequence). There are 16 residues in the CDR3. CDR3 residues: CASSLNPGGKGNEQFF. The CDR3, as DNA: TGTGCCAGCAGTTTAAATCCGGGAGGAAAGGGCAATGAGCAGTTCTTC.

The genes are TRBV6-6 and TRBJ2-5; the D gene is possibly TRBD2 (6 bases). V lost 6 bases, J lost 2 bases, and 19 bases lay in between. This CDR3 is built from 16 residues. The germline CDR1 and CDR2 sequences are MNHNY and SVGAGI (reference sequence). The CDR3 DNA reads TGTGCCAGCAGCTTCTCTAGCGTCCGCCAACAAGAGACCCAGTACTTC. This sequence encodes CASSFSSVRQQETQYF.

The rearrangement joins TRBV7-9 to TRBJ2-7; 10 bases line up with TRBD1. Per germline, CDR1 SEHNR and CDR2 FQNEAQ (reference sequence). Unmatched junction bases numbered 9, after V lost 7 bases and J lost 6 bases. The CDR3 loop spans 14 amino acids. The CDR3 reads CASTSRDRGGEQYF. The CDR3 coding sequence is TGTGCCAGCACCTCGCGGGACAGGGGTGGCGAGCAGTACTTC.

J is TRBJ2-2 and V is TRBV6-6, with 12 bases identical to TRBD2. CDR3 length equals 16 residues. Trimming removed 5 bases from V and 6 bases from J; junction bases left unmatched: 7. Per the germline V gene, CDR1 is MNHNY and CDR2 is SVGAGI (reference sequence). DNA for the CDR3: TGTGCCAGCAGTGCCCGACTAGCGGGAGCCCCCGGGGAGCTGTTTTTT. The encoded protein is CASSARLAGAPGELFF.

This clonotype was counted only a few times. The chain has TRBV4-2 and TRBJ2-3; 8 positions agree with TRBD2. V trimming: 3 bases; J trimming: 1 base; junction bases outside the gene matches: 6. CDR3 size: 16 residues. Germline values: CDR1 LGHNA, CDR2 YNFKEQ. CDR3 protein: CASSQNLAGGTDTQYF. The CDR3 nucleotides read TGTGCCAGCAGCCAGAACCTAGCGGGTGGCACAGATACGCAGTATTTT.

A few counts support this clonotype. V is TRBV6-5 and J is TRBJ2-7; TRBD1 is a possible D gene (5 bases). CDR1 MNHEY and CDR2 SVGAGI come from the germline V gene. The CDR3 sequence is 14 residues long. V was shortened by 5 bases and J by 2 bases, with 13 bases between the two germline ends. CDR3 loop: CASSRQIQAYEQYF. Written as DNA, the CDR3 is TGTGCCAGCAGTCGCCAGATACAGGCCTACGAGCAGTACTTC.

The genes are TRBV6-2 or TRBV6-3 and TRBJ1-5, with 9 nucleotides matching TRBD1. This CDR3 has 16 amino acids. Germline lookup yields CDR1 MNHEY and CDR2 SVGEGT. Losses at the gene ends were 6 bases for V and 9 bases for J; bases not matched to a gene: 15. The CDR3 spells CASRPYRGLPIAPQHF. The CDR3 DNA is TGTGCCAGCAGACCTTACAGGGGGCTACCGATTGCGCCCCAGCATTTT.

This clonotype was counted only a few times. This chain links TRBV24-1 with TRBJ1-2; the D gene is possibly TRBD1 (5 bases). Trimming removed 0 bases at V and 6 bases at J, with 7 bases between. The CDR3 length is 13 residues. Germline V CDR1 and CDR2: KGHDR, SFDVKD. The CDR3 loop reads CATSDLGGDGYTF. Here the CDR3 DNA reads TGTGCCACCAGTGATTTGGGGGGAGATGGCTACACCTTC.

The J gene is TRBJ2-4, the V gene TRBV28; perhaps TRBD1 as D (6 bases). Trimming shortened V by 8 bases and J by 6 bases, and 11 bases separated the two germline ends. Germline CDR1 and CDR2: MDHEN and SYDVKM. The CDR3 is 12 amino acids. Here the CDR3 DNA reads TGTGCCAGCCCCGGGACAATAAACATTCAGTACTTC. Protein sequence: CASPGTINIQYF.

The V call is TRBV7-9, the J call TRBJ2-5; possible D gene TRBD1, 6 bases. V gave up 1 base and J gave up 0 bases, with 12 bases separating them. This CDR3 is 16 amino acids long. Germline CDR1 SEHNR, CDR2 FQNEAQ (reference sequence). DNA for the CDR3: TGTGCCAGCAGCTTAGTCAGTGACAGGAACCAAGAGACCCAGTACTTC. Amino acid sequence: CASSLVSDRNQETQYF. The variable domain in full, completed from reference TRBV7-9 and TRBJ2-5, reads DTGVSQNPRHKITKRGQNVTFRCDPISEHNRLYWYRQTLGQGPEFLTYFQNEAQLEKSRLLSDRFSAERPKGSFSTLEIQRTEQGDSAMYLCASSLVSDRNQETQYFGPGTRLLVL.

This clonotype was counted only a few times. The J gene is TRBJ2-5, the V gene TRBV2; D unclear. Per germline, CDR1 SNHLY and CDR2 FYNNEI. V lost 1 base and J lost 0, with 12 bases in between. This CDR3 region has 16 residues. The CDR3 nucleotides read TGTGCCAGCAGTGAAGGTCGTCCGAGGAACCAAGAGACCCAGTACTTC. It encodes CASSEGRPRNQETQYF.

As to this clonotype: Germline is not matched at one junction end, which may reflect a read error. The rearrangement joins TRBV14 to TRBJ2-7; D not certain. This CDR3 comprises 14 residues. Germline V gene lookup returns CDR1 SGHDN and CDR2 FVKESK. This CDR3 reads CASSQEIVSDEQYF. The CDR3 nucleotides are TGTGCCAGCAGCCAAGAAATTGTCTCCGACGAGCAGTACTTC.

The chain employs TRBV12-3 or TRBV12-4 and TRBJ2-4; D is perhaps TRBD2 (5 bases). The CDR3 totals 16 residues. Trimming took 2 bases from V and 0 from J, leaving 11 bases between them. The CDR3 DNA sequence: TGTGCCAGCAGTTTATGCCGGGAACTAGCCAAAAACATTCAGTACTTC. Residues: CASSLCRELAKNIQYF.

This clonotype appeared once. The chain combines TRBV10-3 with TRBJ2-7, with D possibly being TRBD2 (6 bases). Per the germline V gene, CDR1 is ENHRY and CDR2 is SYGVKD. V lost 4 bases and J 7 bases, leaving 17 bases between the germline ends. The CDR3 is 14 amino acids. The CDR3 nucleotides are TGTGCCATCAGTGGGCAGATGGGCGGGAATGAGCAGTACTTC. This translates into CAISGQMGGNEQYF.

There are a few counts of this clonotype. The chain uses TRBV7-9 and TRBJ2-5; the match to TRBD1 covers 9 bases. CDR3 length: 15 amino acids. Trimming removed 6 bases from V and 2 bases from J; junction bases left unmatched: 7. From germline, CDR1 is SEHNR and CDR2 FQNEAQ (reference sequence). CDR3 nucleotides: TGTGCCAGCAGACGACTTGGGACAGGGCAAGAGACCCAGTACTTC. It specifies CASRRLGTGQETQYF.